The 10 T cell receptor beta chains listed next were all sequenced from one sample in a study of CD8 T cells in Susac syndrome. After extraction with the RNeasy kit, roughly 0.45 to 1 ug of the RNA was reverse transcribed using random hexamers. MiXCR, applied by TCRdb to the immunoSEQ multiplex PCR reads, yields one record per CDR3 protein. The table shows 100,000 to 150,000 distinct CDR3 sequences, with more than 90% occurring only once. The specimen was CD4+ T cells from PBMCs. These receptors all stem from a human donor in good health.

This chain joins TRBV4-1 and TRBJ2-1; D not resolved. The germline V gene has CDR1 MGHRA and CDR2 YSYEKL. The ends were cut back, 1 base at V and 8 bases at J, with 15 bases in the middle. This CDR3 is built from 15 residues. CDR3 sequence (DNA): TGCGCCAGCAGCCAAGGCGGTTGGGGTGGGGATGAGCAGTTCTTC. As protein: CASSQGGWGGDEQFF.

The chain links TRBV24-1 to TRBJ2-3; possible D gene TRBD2, 5 bases. The CDR3 spans 17 residues. V dropped 3 bases and J dropped 4 bases, with 19 bases sitting between them. CDR1 and CDR2 from the germline V gene are KGHDR and SFDVKD. CDR3 residues: CATSDIRGHQAPDTQYF. The CDR3 region has the DNA TGTGCCACCAGTGATATACGCGGGCATCAGGCGCCAGATACGCAGTATTTT.

The rearrangement joins TRBV29-1 to TRBJ2-3, with 9 bases that match TRBD2. The trim removed 4 bases at V and 8 bases at J, leaving 10 bases unmatched. Germline CDR1 reads SQVTM; CDR2 reads ANQGSEA. CDR3 length: 14 amino acids. CDR3 amino acids: CSVGHSGRRGTQYF. The CDR3 coding sequence is TGCAGCGTTGGGCATAGCGGGAGACGAGGTACGCAGTATTTT.

This rearrangement joins TRBV29-1 to TRBJ1-4; no clear D gene. CDR1 is SQVTM, CDR2 ANQGSEA, per germline. With 6 bases removed from V and 7 bases from J, the gap between germline ends came to 6 bases. The CDR3 totals 10 residues. CDR3 region: CSVRREKLFF. DNA for the CDR3: TGCAGCGTGCGGCGTGAAAAACTGTTTTTT.

This chain connects TRBV6-5 to TRBJ2-7, with a possible D match to TRBD1 (5 bases). The CDR3 sequence is 14 residues long. The V gene lost 4 bases and the J gene lost 2 bases, with 12 bases spanning the gap. Per germline, CDR1 MNHEY and CDR2 SVGAGI. The DNA for the CDR3 is TGTGCCAGCAGTTCCCCCAGGGTAACCTACGAGCAGTACTTC. This gives the protein CASSSPRVTYEQYF.

V gene TRBV2 combines with J gene TRBJ2-3; TRBD2 aligns across 14 bases. V trimming: 6 bases; J trimming: 1 base; junction bases outside the gene matches: 6. Per the germline V gene, CDR1 is SNHLY and CDR2 is FYNNEI. The CDR3 is 17 amino acids. The chain's CDR3 is CASRAGTSGSGTDTQYF. The CDR3 region has the DNA TGTGCCAGCAGAGCCGGGACTAGCGGGAGCGGCACAGATACGCAGTATTTT.

This clonotype was found once. The chain employs TRBV6-1 and TRBJ2-5, with D unresolved. V lost 2 bases, J lost 4 bases, and 8 bases lay in between. The CDR3 runs 13 residues. The germline CDR1 and CDR2 sequences are MNHNS and SASEGT. Here the CDR3 reads CASSELDRETQYF. In nucleotides, the CDR3 is TGTGCCAGCAGTGAATTGGATCGAGAGACCCAGTACTTC.

The chain couples TRBV3-1 to TRBJ2-5; 11 positions agree with TRBD1. CDR3 length: 14 amino acids. CDR1 and CDR2 (germline): LGHDT, YNNKEL (reference sequence). V lost 2 bases, J lost 5 bases, and 1 base stayed unmatched. The CDR3 DNA reads as TGTGCCAGCAGCCAACGGACAGGGGGCGAGACCCAGTACTTC. This sequence encodes CASSQRTGGETQYF.

This chain uses TRBV29-1 with TRBJ1-1, with no clear D. The CDR3 spans 12 residues. The germline V gene encodes CDR1 SQVTM and CDR2 ANQGSEA. V was clipped by 7 bases and J by 3 bases, with 12 bases between them. CDR3 sequence reads: CSGLQGDTEAFF. CDR3 in DNA: TGCAGCGGATTACAAGGAGACACTGAAGCTTTCTTT.

This clonotype appeared once. This chain uses TRBV15 with TRBJ2-7, with D possibly matching TRBD2 (5 bases). The CDR3 covers 13 residues. V was trimmed by 6 bases and J by 0 bases, leaving 9 bases between them. Germline CDR1 and CDR2: LNHNV and YYDKDF (reference sequence). The chain's CDR3 is CATSEGYSYEQYF. The DNA for the CDR3 is TGTGCCACCAGTGAGGGTTACTCCTACGAGCAGTACTTC.